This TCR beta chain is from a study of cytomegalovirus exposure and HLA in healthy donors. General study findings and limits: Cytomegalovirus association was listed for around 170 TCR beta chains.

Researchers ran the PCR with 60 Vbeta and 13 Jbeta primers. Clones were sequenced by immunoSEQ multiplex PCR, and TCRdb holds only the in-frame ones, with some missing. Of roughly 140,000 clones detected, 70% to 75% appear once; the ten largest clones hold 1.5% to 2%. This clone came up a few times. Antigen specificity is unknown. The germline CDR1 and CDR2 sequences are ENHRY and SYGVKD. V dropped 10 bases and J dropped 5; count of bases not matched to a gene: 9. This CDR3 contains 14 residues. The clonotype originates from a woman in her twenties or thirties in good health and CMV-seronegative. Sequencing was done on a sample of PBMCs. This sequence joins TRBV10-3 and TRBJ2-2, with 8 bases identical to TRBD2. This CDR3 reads CATSEIAGTGELFF. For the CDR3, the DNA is TGTGCCACCTCGGAAATAGCGGGGACCGGGGAGCTGTTTTTT.